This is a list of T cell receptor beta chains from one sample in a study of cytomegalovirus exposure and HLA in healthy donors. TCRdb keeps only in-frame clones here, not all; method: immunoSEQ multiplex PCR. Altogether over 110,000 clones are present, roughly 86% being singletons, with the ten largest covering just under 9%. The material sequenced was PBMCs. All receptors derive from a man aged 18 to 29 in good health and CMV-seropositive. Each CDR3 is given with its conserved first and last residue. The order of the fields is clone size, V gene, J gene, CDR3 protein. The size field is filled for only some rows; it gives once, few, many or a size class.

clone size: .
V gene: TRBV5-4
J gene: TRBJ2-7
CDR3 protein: CASSLATPQLREQYF

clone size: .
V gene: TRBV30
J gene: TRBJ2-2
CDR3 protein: CAWTRDRYANTGELFF

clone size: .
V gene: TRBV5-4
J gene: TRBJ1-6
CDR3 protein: CASSYQGAKNSPLHF

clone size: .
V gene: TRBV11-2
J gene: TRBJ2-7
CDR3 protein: CASSLGGTGGYEQYF

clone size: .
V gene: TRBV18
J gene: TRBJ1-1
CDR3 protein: CASSPDRGLDTEAFF

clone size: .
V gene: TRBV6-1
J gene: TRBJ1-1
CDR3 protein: CASNKARETGGTEAFF

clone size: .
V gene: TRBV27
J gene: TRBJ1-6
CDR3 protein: CASRTERSYNSPLHF

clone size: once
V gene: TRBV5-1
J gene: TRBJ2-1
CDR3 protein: CASSLQEISYNEQFF

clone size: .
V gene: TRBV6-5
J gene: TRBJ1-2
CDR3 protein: CASSADRDYGYTF

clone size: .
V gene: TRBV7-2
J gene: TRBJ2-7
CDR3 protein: CASSLVPGSDEQYF

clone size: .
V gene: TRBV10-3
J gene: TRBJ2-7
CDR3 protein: CAISEPPSTGVSSYEQYF

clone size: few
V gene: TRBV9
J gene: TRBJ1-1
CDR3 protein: CASSVSGNTEAFF

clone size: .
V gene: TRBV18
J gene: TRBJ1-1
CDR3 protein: CASSPTSGFEVNTEAFF

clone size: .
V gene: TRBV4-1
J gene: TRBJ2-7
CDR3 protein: CASSQDRVTRGEQYF

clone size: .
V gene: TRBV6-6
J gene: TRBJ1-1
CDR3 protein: CASSYPKTGFTEAFF

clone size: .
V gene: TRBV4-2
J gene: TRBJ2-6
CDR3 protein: CASSQDPGTGASGANVLTF

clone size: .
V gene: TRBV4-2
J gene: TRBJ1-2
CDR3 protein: CASSPERDRDGYTF

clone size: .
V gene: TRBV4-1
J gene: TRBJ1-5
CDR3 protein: CASSQGTGFGVNQPQHF

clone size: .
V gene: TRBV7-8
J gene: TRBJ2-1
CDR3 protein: CASSNPGLAGGLSYNEQFF

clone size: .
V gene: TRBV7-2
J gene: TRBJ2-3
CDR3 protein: CASSLGTSGLSDTQYF

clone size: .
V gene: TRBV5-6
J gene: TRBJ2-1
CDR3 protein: CASSLQALEQFF

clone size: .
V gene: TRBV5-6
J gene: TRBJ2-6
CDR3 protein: CASRIYHDTGISGANVLTF

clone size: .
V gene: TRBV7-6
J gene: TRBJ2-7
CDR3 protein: CASSLGVGEDDEQYF